Below are 20 T cell receptor beta chains sequenced from a single sample in a study of monozygotic twins with inflammatory bowel disease. Using the 5' RACE reads, TCRdb records one entry per CDR3 protein without DNA. This sample lists approximately 400,000 distinct CDR3 sequences; its ten largest clones have about 2.4%. The sequencing input was blood. The receptors derive from a human donor with ulcerative colitis or Crohn's disease, or a healthy co-twin of an affected twin (not recorded which).

The chain couples TRBV7-2 to TRBJ1-4; checking the TCRdb D call of TRBD1 is not possible without DNA. This CDR3 is 13 amino acids long. Germline-derived CDR1 and CDR2 are SGHTA and FQGNSA. CDR3 in amino acids: CASTRQGNEKLFF. Full variable domain (outside the CDR3, taken from reference TRBV7-2 and TRBJ1-4): GAGVSQSPSNKVTEKGKDVELRCDPISGHTALYWYRQSLGQGLEFLIYFQGNSAPDKSGLPSDRFSAERTGGSVSTLTIQRTQQEDSAVYLCASTRQGNEKLFFGSGTQLSVL.

The J gene is TRBJ2-3, the V gene TRBV24-1. Per germline, CDR1 KGHDR and CDR2 SFDVKD. CDR3 length equals 11 residues. This chain's CDR3 is CATSLGDTQYF.

The chain uses TRBV29-1 and TRBJ2-5; TCRdb indicates TRBD2, and absent DNA this call remains unverified. Looked up from germline, CDR1 is SQVTM and CDR2 is ANQGSEA. CDR3 length: 13 amino acids. Here the CDR3 reads CSVRGTSGETQYF. The full variable domain, completed using reference TRBV29-1 and TRBJ2-5, is SAVISQKPSRDICQRGTSLTIQCQVDSQVTMMFWYRQQPGQSLTLIATANQGSEATYESGFVIDKFPISRPNLTFSTLTVSNMSPEDSSIYLCSVRGTSGETQYFGPGTRLLVL.

The V and J genes are TRBV12-3 or TRBV12-4 and TRBJ1-4. The CDR3 sequence is 14 residues long. CDR3 in amino acids: CASSLGGIREKLFF.

V and J are TRBV20-1 and TRBJ1-4. This CDR3 is built from 15 residues. Germline CDR1 reads DFQATT; CDR2 reads SNEGSKA (reference sequence). CDR3: CSARSGVSTNEKLFF.

J is TRBJ1-2 and V is TRBV19; without DNA, the TCRdb call of TRBD1 cannot be checked. The germline CDR1 and CDR2 sequences are LNHDA and SQIVND (reference sequence). This CDR3 is 14 amino acids long. This chain's CDR3 is CASSVYKAGDGYTF.

The chain couples TRBV9 to TRBJ2-2; the TCRdb call, TRBD1, lacks DNA for checking. The CDR3 has 18 residues. Germline V gene lookup returns CDR1 SGDLS and CDR2 YYNGEE. This chain's CDR3 is CASRFGQADLLNTGELFF. Together with reference TRBV9 and TRBJ2-2, the CDR3 gives the full variable domain: DSGVTQTPKHLITATGQRVTLRCSPRSGDLSVYWYQQSLDQGLQFLIQYYNGEERAKGNILERFSAQQFPDLHSELNLSSLELGDSALYFCASRFGQADLLNTGELFFGEGSRLTVL.

The V and J genes are TRBV3-1 and TRBJ1-1. CDR1 is LGHDT, CDR2 YNNKEL, per germline (reference sequence). This CDR3 is built from 18 residues. The CDR3 is CASSQVLRGRDKRTEAFF.

V gene TRBV9 combines with J gene TRBJ2-3; TCRdb names TRBD2, which stays unverified in the absence of DNA. Germline loops: CDR1 SGDLS, CDR2 YYNGEE. The CDR3 extends over 13 amino acids. The CDR3 region is CASSVGGGDTQYF.

The chain carries TRBV7-2 and TRBJ2-1; no DNA is available, so the TRBD2 call from TCRdb remains unchecked. The V gene's germline CDR1 is SGHTA and CDR2 FQGNSA. The CDR3 length is 13 residues. The CDR3 spells CASSLLAFNEQFF.

This chain links TRBV5-4 with TRBJ2-2; TCRdb returns TRBD2, unconfirmable since there is no DNA. Germline V gene lookup returns CDR1 SGHNT and CDR2 YYREEE (reference sequence). The CDR3 totals 16 residues. The CDR3 spells CASRPSGERNTGELFF.

CDR3: CASSSETSTDTQYF. The rearrangement joins TRBV11-2 to TRBJ2-3. The CDR3 totals 14 residues. Germline CDR1 reads SGHAT; CDR2 reads FQNNGV.

This rearrangement joins TRBV20-1 to TRBJ1-5; checking the TCRdb D call of TRBD1 is not possible without DNA. CDR1 DFQATT and CDR2 SNEGSKA come from the germline V gene (reference sequence). CDR3 length: 13 amino acids. The CDR3: CSARDRGRQPQHF.

The chain uses TRBV29-1 and TRBJ2-7; the D gene TCRdb calls, TRBD2, cannot be checked with no DNA. CDR1 is SQVTM and CDR2 is ANQGSEA in the germline V gene. The length of the CDR3 is 14 residues. This CDR3 is CSVEEGPTGYEQYF.

This chain links TRBV3-1 with TRBJ1-2. The CDR3 consists of 15 residues. Germline V gene sequence: CDR1 LGHDT, CDR2 YNNKEL (reference sequence). CDR3 region: CASSQNQLRSYGYTF.

The genes are TRBV7-9 and TRBJ1-4. The CDR3 runs to 14 residues. Germline CDR1 SEHNR, CDR2 FQNEAQ (reference sequence). CDR3 region: CASSLAGIAEKLFF.

The chain combines TRBV12-3 or TRBV12-4 with TRBJ2-1; TCRdb gives TRBD2 as the D gene, but with no DNA this cannot be confirmed. CDR3 size: 15 residues. This CDR3 reads CASRKTSGGYNEQFF.

The V and J genes are TRBV27 and TRBJ2-1; TCRdb names TRBD2, which stays unverified in the absence of DNA. Germline CDR1 is MNHEY and CDR2 is SMNVEV (reference sequence). The CDR3 has 14 amino acids. CDR3 loop: CASSLTSLSNEQFF.

The chain has TRBV10-3 and TRBJ2-7. CDR3 length: 12 amino acids. Germline V CDR1 and CDR2: ENHRY, SYGVKD. This chain's CDR3 is CAISEMDLMQYF.

The chain has TRBV5-1 and TRBJ2-7; TCRdb lists TRBD1, though no DNA is available to test this call. Germline values: CDR1 SGHRS, CDR2 YFSETQ. The CDR3 length is 16 residues. The CDR3 is CASSSGQGAISYEQYF.